This T cell receptor (beta chain) came from a study of a mutant IDH1 vaccine in newly diagnosed glioma. On the study more broadly: The treated population exhibited a male proportion of roughly 62%, a female proportion of 37.5%, and a mean age of roughly 39 years. Patients got radiotherapy, temozolomide, or both beforehand, and most got both.

As regards this clone: Its matching antigen is unknown.

Assay used: immunoSEQ multiplex PCR; TCRdb lists only in-frame clones, some missing. The profile covers around 99,000 clones, with over 75% appearing a single time and roughly 6.9% taken by the ten largest. This CDR3 is 15 amino acids long. V was cut by 0 bases and J by 8 bases, with 16 bases left in between. The germline CDR1 and CDR2 sequences are SGHDT and YYEEEE. The time point here: baseline, week 1 (first vaccination visit). This sample's treatment: pre-vaccination baseline after standard-of-care therapy. Every donor had a new WHO grade 3 or 4 astrocytoma that was IDH1-mutant, with loss of nuclear ATRX. Study findings and constraints: Among all patients, vaccine-induced immune responses occurred in approximately 94%.

The chain carries TRBV5-6 and TRBJ2-3; a possible D gene is TRBD2 (7 bases). Here the sequenced sample was PBMCs, taken from a glioma patient treated with radiotherapy, temozolomide or both. This clonotype was obtained from a man aged 35-49 years with glioma. The CDR3 sequence is CASSLVAGATSTQYF. The CDR3 DNA reads as TGTGCCAGCAGCTTGGTGGCGGGGGCGACAAGTACGCAGTATTTT.